In this sample, the clone carrying this T cell receptor beta chain turned up a few times. The target antigen is unknown. TCRbeta library preparation incorporated unique molecular identifiers. MiXCR, applied by TCRdb to the PCR reads, yields one record per CDR3 protein. The sample has almost 600,000 distinct CDR3 sequences, 27% seen once. The record originates from a study of T-cell reconstitution after alpha-beta-depleted transplantation in children. Study-level findings and limits: A year had passed since transplant, and T-cell counts and diversity by then came mostly from newly produced T cells. By about two months after transplant, alpha-beta T cells reportedly arose from several hundred graft clones that had expanded.

The germline CDR1 and CDR2 sequences are MNHEY and SVGAGI. V was pared by 2 bases and J by 2 bases, with 5 bases of the junction left unmatched. The CDR3 is 16 amino acids. The source was PBMCs, collected before TCRalphabeta/CD19-depleted stem cell transplant. The V and J genes are TRBV6-5 and TRBJ2-1, with 8 bases fitting TRBD2. The TCR comes from a boy under two years old with Wiskott-Aldrich syndrome, due to receive a stem cell transplant. CDR3 sequence: CASSYLGRGAYNEQFF. The CDR3 region has the DNA TGTGCCAGCAGTTACCTCGGGAGGGGGGCCTACAATGAGCAGTTCTTC.